The 11 T cell receptor beta chains presented below share a single source sample, sequenced in a study of blood T cell repertoires in COVID-19 (TCRdb year 2020). The protocol used for the library was the immunoSEQ multiplex PCR assay. The immuneACCESS repertoire file appears here via TCRdb, limited to in-frame rearrangements. These files lack a portion of the clones; in checked studies, under half of the deficit traces to unresolved V genes, and the cause of the others is not known. Recorded for this sample are 300,000 to 400,000 clones; approximately 91% of them occurred a single time. In total, the top ten clones hold around 6.6% of the sample. Sample: peripheral blood. Receptor source: an older woman with COVID-19, enrolled during active disease.

The chain carries TRBV6-2 or TRBV6-3 and TRBJ1-1; 8 nucleotides align to TRBD1. The V segment lost 0 bases and the J segment 1 base; nucleotides outside the gene matches: 4. The CDR3 spans 16 residues. Per the germline V gene, CDR1 is MNHEY and CDR2 is SVGEGT. The DNA of the CDR3 is TGTGCCAGCAGTTACTCCCAGGGGGCGGGGAACACTGAAGCTTTCTTT. Translation gives CASSYSQGAGNTEAFF.

This clone was counted between two and nine times. The same CDR3 also results from other DNA sequences found in this sample. The chain joins TRBV7-8 to TRBJ1-4; D unclear. The V end was cut by 1 base, the J end by 5 bases, with 5 bases between. The CDR3 has 13 residues. Per the germline V gene, CDR1 is SGHVS and CDR2 is FQNEAQ. Here the CDR3 DNA reads TGTGCCAGCAGCTTAGGACTGAATGAAAAACTGTTTTTT. Its translation: CASSLGLNEKLFF.

This chain uses TRBV3-1 (or the pseudogene TRBV3-2) with TRBJ1-5; perhaps TRBD1 as D (6 bases). The V and J ends lost 4 bases and 0 bases respectively, with 28 bases between them. Per germline, CDR1 LGHDT and CDR2 YNNKEL (reference sequence). The CDR3 covers 21 residues. For the CDR3, the DNA is TGTGCCAGCAGCCCCCAAGCCGGCTACCGACAGGATGGGTATAGCAATCAGCCCCAGCATTTT. This codes for CASSPQAGYRQDGYSNQPQHF.

The chain joins TRBV12-3 or TRBV12-4 to TRBJ1-1; no reliable D call. This CDR3 has 13 residues. V was pared by 5 bases and J by 4 bases, with 11 bases between. The CDR3 loop is CASSPREGTEAFF. The CDR3 nucleotides read TGTGCCAGCAGTCCTAGAGAGGGCACTGAAGCTTTCTTT.

As regards this clone: Different DNA sequences within this sample yield the same CDR3. The V and J genes are TRBV15 and TRBJ1-1; D is ambiguous. This CDR3 is 13 amino acids long. Germline loops: CDR1 LNHNV, CDR2 YYDKDF (reference sequence). The V and J ends lost 0 bases and 2 bases respectively, with 4 bases between them. The DNA for the CDR3 is TGTGCCACCAGCAGAGATGTAAACACTGAAGCTTTCTTT. It encodes CATSRDVNTEAFF.

This clone came up a few times. This chain connects TRBV6-6 to TRBJ1-1, with unresolved D. Trimming took off 8 bases at V and 1 base at J, with 14 bases between the two ends. CDR1 is MNHNY and CDR2 is SVGAGI in the germline V gene (reference sequence). The CDR3 has 14 residues. CDR3 nucleotides: TGTGCCAGCCAACCCGCCGCGCGGAACACTGAAGCTTTCTTT. It translates to CASQPAARNTEAFF.

The CDR3 region is CASSLGGQGAGGYTF. The CDR3 bases are TGCGCCAGCAGCTTGGGAGGACAGGGGGCCGGTGGCTACACCTTC. The gene calls are TRBV5-1 and TRBJ1-2; 11 nucleotides agree with TRBD1. The CDR3 extends over 15 amino acids. Germline-derived CDR1 and CDR2 are SGHRS and YFSETQ. The V gene end was trimmed by 0 bases and the J gene end by 7 bases; junction bases not matched to a gene: 5.

The chain uses TRBV15 and TRBJ1-1, with 7 bases identical to TRBD1. With 2 bases clipped from V and 11 bases from J, the junction kept 5 bases outside the gene matches. Looked up from germline, CDR1 is LNHNV and CDR2 is YYDKDF (reference sequence). This CDR3 is built from 12 residues. This chain's CDR3 is CATSRPTGKAFF. In nucleotides, the CDR3 is TGTGCCACCAGCAGACCGACAGGGAAGGCTTTCTTT.

This sequence joins TRBV19 and TRBJ1-4; 7 bases are shared with TRBD1. V gave up 5 bases and J gave up 0 bases; unmatched junction bases: 6. The CDR3 spans 16 residues. Germline CDR1 is LNHDA and CDR2 is SQIVND (reference sequence). CDR3 sequence reads: CASSVYRGSTNEKLFF. CDR3 DNA sequence: TGTGCCAGTAGTGTTTACAGGGGTTCAACTAATGAAAAACTGTTTTTT.

This clone was recorded once. The chain employs TRBV27 and TRBJ1-4; 7 bases map to TRBD1. Looked up from germline, CDR1 is MNHEY and CDR2 is SMNVEV (reference sequence). Unmatched junction bases numbered 6, after V lost 6 bases and J lost 8 bases. The CDR3 spans 13 residues. The DNA for the CDR3 is TGTGCCAGCAGACCACAGGGGTTCGAAAAACTGTTTTTT. This gives the protein CASRPQGFEKLFF.

The chain combines TRBV24-1 with TRBJ2-3; 7 bases fit TRBD1. Germline CDR1 reads KGHDR; CDR2 reads SFDVKD. V dropped 4 bases and J dropped 2; count of bases not matched to a gene: 11. The CDR3 covers 17 residues. CDR3 in amino acids: CATSDSGTASITDTQYF. CDR3 DNA: TGTGCCACCAGTGACTCCGGGACAGCTTCTATCACAGATACGCAGTATTTT.